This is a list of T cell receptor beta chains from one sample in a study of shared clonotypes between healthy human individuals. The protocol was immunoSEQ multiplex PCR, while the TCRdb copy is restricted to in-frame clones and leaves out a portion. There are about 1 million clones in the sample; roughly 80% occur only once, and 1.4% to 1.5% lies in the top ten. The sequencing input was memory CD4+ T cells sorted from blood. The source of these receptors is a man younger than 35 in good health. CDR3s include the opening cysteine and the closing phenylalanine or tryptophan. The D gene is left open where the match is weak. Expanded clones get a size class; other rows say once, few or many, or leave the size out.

CDR3 DNA: TGTGCCAGCAGCTTAGGGACAGTTGGCTACACCTTC; CDR3 protein: CASSLGTVGYTF; D gene: NA; clone size: once; J gene: TRBJ1-2; V gene: TRBV7-9
CDR3 DNA: TGCACCAGCAGCCAAGACTGTCGGCAGGGCCAGCATTTT; CDR3 protein: CTSSQDCRQGQHF; D gene: NA; clone size: few; J gene: TRBJ1-5; V gene: TRBV1
CDR3 DNA: TGTGCCAGCAGCCCGGGGAGACAGGGCTATGGCTACACCTTC; CDR3 protein: CASSPGRQGYGYTF; D gene: TRBD1; clone size: NA; J gene: TRBJ1-2; V gene: TRBV7-8
CDR3 DNA: TGTGCCAGCAGTGAAAATCAAGCGGGTCCTAATGAAAAACTGTTTTTT; CDR3 protein: CASSENQAGPNEKLFF; D gene: NA; clone size: few; J gene: TRBJ1-4; V gene: TRBV2
CDR3 DNA: TGTGCCAGCAGCGTAGGGCTAACAGGGGATACGCAGTATTTT; CDR3 protein: CASSVGLTGDTQYF; D gene: NA; clone size: NA; J gene: TRBJ2-3; V gene: TRBV9
CDR3 DNA: TGCGCCAGCAGTTATACAGGGAACACTGAAGCTTTCTTT; CDR3 protein: CASSYTGNTEAFF; D gene: NA; clone size: NA; J gene: TRBJ1-1; V gene: TRBV5-1
CDR3 DNA: TGTGCCAGCAGCGCCAGGGACGGCGGAAACACCATATATTTT; CDR3 protein: CASSARDGGNTIYF; D gene: NA; clone size: NA; J gene: TRBJ1-3; V gene: TRBV4-2
CDR3 DNA: TGTGCCAGCGGGAGGACTGCCTACGAGCAGTACTTC; CDR3 protein: CASGRTAYEQYF; D gene: NA; clone size: once; J gene: TRBJ2-7; V gene: TRBV9
CDR3 DNA: TGTGCCAGCAGCTACCTAGCCGGGGAGCTGTTTTTT; CDR3 protein: CASSYLAGELFF; D gene: NA; clone size: NA; J gene: TRBJ2-2; V gene: TRBV7-2
CDR3 DNA: TGCGCCAGCAGTAGGGATGAGCAGTTCTTC; CDR3 protein: CASSRDEQFF; D gene: NA; clone size: NA; J gene: TRBJ2-1; V gene: TRBV10-2
CDR3 DNA: TGCAGCGTCCCATTGAGACAGGGAGGCAACTATGGCTACACCTTC; CDR3 protein: CSVPLRQGGNYGYTF; D gene: TRBD1; clone size: NA; J gene: TRBJ1-2; V gene: TRBV29-1
CDR3 DNA: TGTGCCAGCAGCTCCCCCATGGGGGATACGCAGTATTTT; CDR3 protein: CASSSPMGDTQYF; D gene: NA; clone size: NA; J gene: TRBJ2-3; V gene: TRBV7-9
CDR3 DNA: TGTGCCAGCAGAAACCGGGACTTCCAAGATACGCAGTATTTT; CDR3 protein: CASRNRDFQDTQYF; D gene: NA; clone size: NA; J gene: TRBJ2-3; V gene: TRBV2
CDR3 DNA: TGTGCCAGCAGCTTAGCCGGTAGCGGCGGCACCGGGGAGCTGTTTTTT; CDR3 protein: CASSLAGSGGTGELFF; D gene: NA; clone size: NA; J gene: TRBJ2-2; V gene: TRBV7-9
CDR3 DNA: TGTGCCAGCAGCCCGGGACAGGTGAACACCGGGGAGCTGTTTTTT; CDR3 protein: CASSPGQVNTGELFF; D gene: TRBD1; clone size: NA; J gene: TRBJ2-2; V gene: TRBV5-4
CDR3 DNA: TGTGCCAGCAGCTCGGGACAGGGGGTCACCGGGGAGCTGTTTTTT; CDR3 protein: CASSSGQGVTGELFF; D gene: TRBD1; clone size: NA; J gene: TRBJ2-2; V gene: TRBV7-3
CDR3 DNA: TGTGCCATCAGTCTACAGGGCTACGAGCAGTACTTC; CDR3 protein: CAISLQGYEQYF; D gene: NA; clone size: NA; J gene: TRBJ2-7; V gene: TRBV10-3
CDR3 DNA: TGTGCCAGCAGTACTACGGGACTAGCGGGAGTCGAGCAGTACTTC; CDR3 protein: CASSTTGLAGVEQYF; D gene: TRBD2; clone size: NA; J gene: TRBJ2-7; V gene: TRBV2
CDR3 DNA: TGTGCCAGCACAGCCGGGACAGGGGGCACAAGGGGAAACACCATATATTTT; CDR3 protein: CASTAGTGGTRGNTIYF; D gene: TRBD1; clone size: NA; J gene: TRBJ1-3; V gene: TRBV5-6
CDR3 DNA: TGCGCCAGCAGCTTGGACCCTGTGACCGGGGAGCTGTTTTTT; CDR3 protein: CASSLDPVTGELFF; D gene: NA; clone size: NA; J gene: TRBJ2-2; V gene: TRBV5-1
CDR3 DNA: TGTGCCTGGAGTGAAGTAGCGAACACCATATATTTT; CDR3 protein: CAWSEVANTIYF; D gene: NA; clone size: NA; J gene: TRBJ1-3; V gene: TRBV30
CDR3 DNA: TGTGCCAGCAGCCTGGGCCCTAGCGGGGGGGCCTACGAGCAGTACTTC; CDR3 protein: CASSLGPSGGAYEQYF; D gene: TRBD2; clone size: NA; J gene: TRBJ2-7; V gene: TRBV5-4
CDR3 DNA: TGCGCCAGCAGCTTGTTTAGTAGAGACACTGAAGCTTTCTTT; CDR3 protein: CASSLFSRDTEAFF; D gene: NA; clone size: NA; J gene: TRBJ1-1; V gene: TRBV5-1